This TCR beta chain was found in a study of cytomegalovirus exposure and HLA in healthy donors. The CDR3 consists of 14 residues. Between the trimmed V and J ends, which lost 5 bases and 4 bases, there was a span of 14 bases. Germline V gene sequence: CDR1 SEHNR, CDR2 FQNEAQ (reference sequence). PCR was performed using 60 Vbeta and 13 Jbeta primers. Here immunoSEQ multiplex PCR was the method, and the copy in TCRdb shows in-frame clones only, minus some. The sample records about 150,000 clones, about 75% being singletons. The sequenced sample was PBMCs. This chain links TRBV7-9 with TRBJ1-2; tentatively, D is TRBD1 (6 bases). The receptor was derived from a male donor in good health and CMV-seronegative. CDR3 loop: CASSPTQGTYGYTF. CDR3 nucleotides: TGTGCCAGCAGCCCCACACAGGGTACCTATGGCTACACCTTC. Combining the CDR3 with reference TRBV7-9 and TRBJ1-2 gives the whole variable domain DTGVSQNPRHKITKRGQNVTFRCDPISEHNRLYWYRQTLGQGPEFLTYFQNEAQLEKSRLLSDRFSAERPKGSFSTLEIQRTEQGDSAMYLCASSPTQGTYGYTFGSGTRLTVV.